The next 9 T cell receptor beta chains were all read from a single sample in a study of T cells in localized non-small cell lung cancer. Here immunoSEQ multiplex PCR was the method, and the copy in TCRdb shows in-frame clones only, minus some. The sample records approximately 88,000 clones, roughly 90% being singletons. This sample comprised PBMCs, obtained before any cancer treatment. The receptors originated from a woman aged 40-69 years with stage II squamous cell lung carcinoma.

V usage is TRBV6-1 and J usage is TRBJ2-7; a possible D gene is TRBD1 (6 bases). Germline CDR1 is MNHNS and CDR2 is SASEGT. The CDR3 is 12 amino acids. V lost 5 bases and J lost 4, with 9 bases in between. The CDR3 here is CASSITGYEQYF. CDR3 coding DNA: TGTGCCAGCAGTATAACAGGGTACGAGCAGTACTTC.

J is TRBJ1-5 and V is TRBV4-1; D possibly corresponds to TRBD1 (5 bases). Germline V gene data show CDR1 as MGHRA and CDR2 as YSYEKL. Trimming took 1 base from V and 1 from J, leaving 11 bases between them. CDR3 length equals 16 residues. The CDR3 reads CASSQVEGISNQPQHF. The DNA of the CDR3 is TGCGCCAGCAGCCAAGTAGAGGGGATCAGCAATCAGCCCCAGCATTTT.

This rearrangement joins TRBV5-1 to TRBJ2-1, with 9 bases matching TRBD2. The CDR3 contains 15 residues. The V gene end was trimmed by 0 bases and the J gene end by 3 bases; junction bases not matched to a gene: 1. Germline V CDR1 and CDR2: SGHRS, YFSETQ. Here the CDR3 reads CASSLGSGGYNEQFF. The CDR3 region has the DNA TGCGCCAGCAGCTTGGGTAGCGGGGGCTACAATGAGCAGTTCTTC.

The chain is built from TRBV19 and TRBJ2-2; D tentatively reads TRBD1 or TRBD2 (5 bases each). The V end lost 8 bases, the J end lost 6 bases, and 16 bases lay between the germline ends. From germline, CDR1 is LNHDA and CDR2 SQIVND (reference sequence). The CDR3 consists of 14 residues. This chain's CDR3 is CASRTRGSAGELFF. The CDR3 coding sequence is TGTGCCAGTCGTACGAGGGGTTCCGCCGGGGAGCTGTTTTTT.

CDR3 in amino acids: CASSLEGWNTGELFF. The DNA of the CDR3 is TGCGCCAGCAGCTTGGAGGGATGGAACACCGGGGAGCTGTTTTTT. The V gene is TRBV5-1, the J gene TRBJ2-2; D is undetermined. Germline-derived CDR1 and CDR2 are SGHRS and YFSETQ. The CDR3 spans 15 residues. Trimming took off 0 bases at V and 1 base at J, with 7 bases between the two ends. Supplemented by reference TRBV5-1 and TRBJ2-2, the full variable domain reads KAGVTQTPRYLIKTRGQQVTLSCSPISGHRSVSWYQQTPGQGLQFLFEYFSETQRNKGNFPGRFSGRQFSNSRSEMNVSTLELGDSALYLCASSLEGWNTGELFFGEGSRLTVL.

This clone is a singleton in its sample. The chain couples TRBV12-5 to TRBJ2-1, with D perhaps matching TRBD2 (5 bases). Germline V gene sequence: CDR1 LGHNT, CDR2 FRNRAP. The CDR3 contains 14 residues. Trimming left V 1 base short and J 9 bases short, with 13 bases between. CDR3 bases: TGTGCTAGTGGTTTGGCCTCTAGCTACGGTGAGCAGTTCTTC. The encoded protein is CASGLASSYGEQFF.

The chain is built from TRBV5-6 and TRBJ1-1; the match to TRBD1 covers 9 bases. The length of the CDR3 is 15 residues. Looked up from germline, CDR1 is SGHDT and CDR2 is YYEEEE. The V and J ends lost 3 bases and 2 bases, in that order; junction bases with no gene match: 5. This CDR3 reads CASSSWTGVNTEAFF. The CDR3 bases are TGTGCCAGCAGCTCTTGGACAGGGGTCAACACTGAAGCTTTCTTT.

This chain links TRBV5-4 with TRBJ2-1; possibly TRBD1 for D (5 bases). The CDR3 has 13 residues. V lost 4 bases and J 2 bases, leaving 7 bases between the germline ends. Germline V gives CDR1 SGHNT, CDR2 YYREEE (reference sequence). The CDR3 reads CASSGAPYNEQFF. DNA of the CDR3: TGTGCCAGCAGCGGGGCCCCCTACAATGAGCAGTTCTTC.

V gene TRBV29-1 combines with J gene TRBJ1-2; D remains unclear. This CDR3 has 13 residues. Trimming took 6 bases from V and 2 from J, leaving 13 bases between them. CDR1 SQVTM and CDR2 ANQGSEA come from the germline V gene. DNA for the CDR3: TGCAGCGTCAACGGGGATGTCAACTATGGCTACACCTTC. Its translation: CSVNGDVNYGYTF.